This T cell receptor (beta chain) stems from a study of a mutant IDH1 vaccine in newly diagnosed glioma. Time point of the sample: week 11, during vaccination. The content of each vaccine dose was 300 ug of mutant IDH1 20-mer peptide, and topical imiquimod accompanied it. CDR1 and CDR2 (germline): MNHEY, SVGAGI. The ends were cut back, 0 bases at V and 4 bases at J, with 15 bases in the middle. The CDR3 runs to 16 residues. Measured with immunoSEQ multiplex PCR; TCRdb has only the in-frame clones, and not every one. This sample carries around 100,000 clones, under 90% of them seen once, and the ten largest clones take 0.6% to 0.75%. In the case of this clone: The target antigen is unknown.

The V gene is TRBV6-5, the J gene TRBJ1-1, with D maybe TRBD1 (6 bases). This specimen consisted of PBMCs, obtained from a glioma patient whose treatment included an IDH1 peptide vaccine. The clonotype comes from a woman aged 50 to 65 with glioma. The CDR3 sequence is CASSYSSAGAITEAFF. The CDR3 coding sequence is TGTGCCAGCAGTTACTCGAGTGCAGGGGCGATCACTGAAGCTTTCTTT.